The present entry profiles one T cell receptor beta chain with its context. The data belong to a study of blood T cell repertoires in COVID-19. The overall study: Samples of COVID-19 (acute and convalescent) were obtained from the United States, Italy and Spain.

The repertoire was sequenced with immunoSEQ multiplex PCR; TCRdb's copy has only in-frame clones and lacks some. The sample includes about 230,000 clones, roughly 80% of them seen just once. The TCR originated in a woman in her seventies with active or convalescent COVID-19. Sequenced input: peripheral blood.

For the CDR3, the DNA is TGTGCCAGCAGCTACGAGGGTTATGGCTACACCTTC. This translates into CASSYEGYGYTF. V and J are TRBV7-8 and TRBJ1-2; D gene unclear. This CDR3 has 12 amino acids. With 4 bases removed from V and 5 bases from J, the gap between germline ends came to 8 bases. Per germline, CDR1 SGHVS and CDR2 FQNEAQ.